This TCR beta chain stems from a study of blood T cells in healthy people across ages. Deletions cut 2 bases from V and 2 bases from J, with 7 bases between. The CDR3 has 13 amino acids. The use of a sample-barcoded 5' primer and a J-beta primer mix characterized a second PCR of roughly 6 to 11 cycles. Each CDR3 protein gets one entry after TCRdb re-called the 5' RACE reads with MiXCR. The repertoire has approximately 600,000 distinct CDR3 sequences, approximately 50% of them found once; the top ten carry 35% to 40%. The table lists this clonotype with a few counts. This sequence joins TRBV12-3 or TRBV12-4 and TRBJ2-7, with D hard to call. Material: blood. This TCR was recovered from a man aged 55-75 years in good health. This CDR3 is CASSLRPPYEQYF. Written as DNA, the CDR3 is TGTGCCAGCAGTTTAAGGCCCCCCTACGAGCAGTACTTC.